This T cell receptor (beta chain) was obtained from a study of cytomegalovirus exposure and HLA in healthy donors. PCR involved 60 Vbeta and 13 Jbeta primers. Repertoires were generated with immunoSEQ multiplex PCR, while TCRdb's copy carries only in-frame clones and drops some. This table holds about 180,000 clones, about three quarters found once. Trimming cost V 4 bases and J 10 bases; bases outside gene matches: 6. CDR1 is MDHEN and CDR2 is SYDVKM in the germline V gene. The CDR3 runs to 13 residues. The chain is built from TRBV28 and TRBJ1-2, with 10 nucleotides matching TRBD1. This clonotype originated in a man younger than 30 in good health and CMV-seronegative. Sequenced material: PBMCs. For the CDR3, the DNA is TGTGCCAGCAGTTCCTCCGGGACAGGGGCCTACACCTTC. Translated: CASSSSGTGAYTF.